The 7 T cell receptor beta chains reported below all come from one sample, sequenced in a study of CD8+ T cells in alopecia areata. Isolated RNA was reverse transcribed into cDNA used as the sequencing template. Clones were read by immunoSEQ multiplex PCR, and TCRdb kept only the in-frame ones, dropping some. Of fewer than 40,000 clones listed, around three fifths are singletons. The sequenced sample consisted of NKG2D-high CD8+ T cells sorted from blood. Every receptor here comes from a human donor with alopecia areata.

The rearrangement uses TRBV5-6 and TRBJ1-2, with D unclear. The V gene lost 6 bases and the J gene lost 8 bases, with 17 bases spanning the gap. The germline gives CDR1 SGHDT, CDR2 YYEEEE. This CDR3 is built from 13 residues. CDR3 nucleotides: TGTGCCAGCAAGTTCGGGTCGGGATCCGGCTACACCTTC. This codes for CASKFGSGSGYTF.

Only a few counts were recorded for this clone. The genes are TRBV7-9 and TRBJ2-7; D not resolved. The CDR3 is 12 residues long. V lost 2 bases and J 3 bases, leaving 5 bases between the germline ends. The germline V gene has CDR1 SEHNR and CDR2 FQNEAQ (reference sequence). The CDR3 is CASSLNGYEQYF. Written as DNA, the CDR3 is TGTGCCAGCAGCTTAAACGGCTACGAGCAGTACTTC.

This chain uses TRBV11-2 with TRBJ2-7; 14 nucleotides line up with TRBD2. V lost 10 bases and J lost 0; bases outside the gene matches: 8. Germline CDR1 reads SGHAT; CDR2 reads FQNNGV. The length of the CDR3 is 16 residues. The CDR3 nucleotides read TGTGCCACAAGGACTAGCGGGGGGACACTCTCCTACGAGCAGTACTTC. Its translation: CATRTSGGTLSYEQYF.

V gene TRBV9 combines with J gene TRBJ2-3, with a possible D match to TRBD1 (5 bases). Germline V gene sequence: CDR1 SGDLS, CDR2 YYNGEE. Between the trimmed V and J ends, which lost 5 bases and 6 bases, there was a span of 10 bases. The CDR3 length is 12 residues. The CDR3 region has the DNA TGTGCCAGCAGTTCTCAGGGCGATACGCAGTATTTT. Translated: CASSSQGDTQYF.

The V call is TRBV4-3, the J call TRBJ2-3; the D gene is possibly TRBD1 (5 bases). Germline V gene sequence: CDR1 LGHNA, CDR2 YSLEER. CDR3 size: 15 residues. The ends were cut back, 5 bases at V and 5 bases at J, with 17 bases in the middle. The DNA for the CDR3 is TGCGCCAGCAGCGAGATAATGCAGGGAATAGATACGCAGTATTTT. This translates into CASSEIMQGIDTQYF.

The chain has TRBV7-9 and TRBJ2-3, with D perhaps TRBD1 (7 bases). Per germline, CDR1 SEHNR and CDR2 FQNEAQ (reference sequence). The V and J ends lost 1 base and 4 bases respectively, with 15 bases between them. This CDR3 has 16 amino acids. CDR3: CASSLVASGGSDTQYF. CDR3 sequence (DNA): TGTGCCAGCAGCTTAGTTGCCTCAGGGGGGTCAGATACGCAGTATTTT.

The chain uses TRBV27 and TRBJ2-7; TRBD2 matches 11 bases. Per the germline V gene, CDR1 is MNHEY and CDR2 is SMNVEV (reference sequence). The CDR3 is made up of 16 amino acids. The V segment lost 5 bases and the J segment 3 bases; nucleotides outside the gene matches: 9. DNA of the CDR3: TGTGCCAGCAGTAATCTAGCGGGGGGCTACCGCTACGAGCAGTACTTC. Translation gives CASSNLAGGYRYEQYF.